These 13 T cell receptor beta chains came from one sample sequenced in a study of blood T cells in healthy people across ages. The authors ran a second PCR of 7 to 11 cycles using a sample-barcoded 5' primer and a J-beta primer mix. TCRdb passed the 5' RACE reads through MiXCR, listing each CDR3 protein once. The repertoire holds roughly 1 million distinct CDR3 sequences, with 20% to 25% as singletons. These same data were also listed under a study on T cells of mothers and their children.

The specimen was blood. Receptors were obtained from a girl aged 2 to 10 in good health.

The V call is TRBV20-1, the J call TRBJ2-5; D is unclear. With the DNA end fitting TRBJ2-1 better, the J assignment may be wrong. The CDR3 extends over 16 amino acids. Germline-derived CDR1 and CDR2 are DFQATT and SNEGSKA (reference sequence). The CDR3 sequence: CSASGRFGRSNNEQFF. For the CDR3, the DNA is TGCAGTGCCAGTGGGCGTTTTGGGCGGTCGAACAATGAGCAGTTCTTC.

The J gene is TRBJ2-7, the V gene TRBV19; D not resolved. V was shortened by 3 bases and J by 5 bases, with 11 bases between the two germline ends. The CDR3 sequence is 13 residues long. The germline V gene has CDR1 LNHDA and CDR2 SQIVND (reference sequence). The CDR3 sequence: CASSIYVGNEQYF. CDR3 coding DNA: TGTGCCAGTAGTATTTATGTGGGAAACGAGCAGTACTTC.

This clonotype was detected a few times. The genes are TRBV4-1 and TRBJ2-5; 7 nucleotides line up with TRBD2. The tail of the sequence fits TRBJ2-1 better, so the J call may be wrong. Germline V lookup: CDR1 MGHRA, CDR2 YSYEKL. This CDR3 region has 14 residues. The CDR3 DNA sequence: TGCGCCAGCAGCTTTGAGGGAGGGGTCAATGAGCAGTTCTTC. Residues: CASSFEGGVNEQFF.

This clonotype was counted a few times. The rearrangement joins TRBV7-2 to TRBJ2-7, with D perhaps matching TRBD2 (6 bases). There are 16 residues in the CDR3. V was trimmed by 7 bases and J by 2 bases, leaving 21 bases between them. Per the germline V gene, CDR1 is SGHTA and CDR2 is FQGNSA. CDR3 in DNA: TGTGCCAGCAAATACGACGGGGGTAGCGCAACCTACGAGCAGTACTTC. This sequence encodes CASKYDGGSATYEQYF.

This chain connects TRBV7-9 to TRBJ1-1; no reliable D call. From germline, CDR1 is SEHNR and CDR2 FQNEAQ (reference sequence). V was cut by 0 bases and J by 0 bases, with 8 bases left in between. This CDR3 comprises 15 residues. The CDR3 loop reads CASSLADNMNTEAFF. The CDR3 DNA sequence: TGTGCCAGCAGCTTAGCCGACAATATGAACACTGAAGCTTTCTTT.

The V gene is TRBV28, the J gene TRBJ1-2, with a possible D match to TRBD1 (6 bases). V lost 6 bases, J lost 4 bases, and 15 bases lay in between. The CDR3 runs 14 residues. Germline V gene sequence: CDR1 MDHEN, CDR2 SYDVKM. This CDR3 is CASREGGSGYGYTF. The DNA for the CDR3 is TGTGCCAGCAGGGAAGGGGGTTCGGGCTATGGCTACACCTTC.

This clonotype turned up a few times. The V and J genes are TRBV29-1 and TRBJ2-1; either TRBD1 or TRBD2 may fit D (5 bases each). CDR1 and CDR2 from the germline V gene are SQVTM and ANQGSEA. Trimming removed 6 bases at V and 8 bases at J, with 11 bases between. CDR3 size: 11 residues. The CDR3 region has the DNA TGCAGCGTCTACATGGGGGATGAGCAGTTCTTC. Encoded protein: CSVYMGDEQFF.

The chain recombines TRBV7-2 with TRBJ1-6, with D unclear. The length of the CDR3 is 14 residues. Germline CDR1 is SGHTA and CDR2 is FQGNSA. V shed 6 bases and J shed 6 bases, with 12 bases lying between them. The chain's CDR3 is CASSLYAGNSPLHF. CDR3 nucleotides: TGTGCCAGCAGTTTATATGCGGGTAATTCACCCCTCCACTTT.

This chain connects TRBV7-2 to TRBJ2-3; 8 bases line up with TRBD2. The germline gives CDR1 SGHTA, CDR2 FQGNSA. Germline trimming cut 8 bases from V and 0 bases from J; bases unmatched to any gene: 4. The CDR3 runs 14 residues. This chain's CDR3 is CASGTSGSTDTQYF. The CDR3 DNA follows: TGTGCCAGCGGAACTAGCGGAAGCACAGATACGCAGTATTTT.

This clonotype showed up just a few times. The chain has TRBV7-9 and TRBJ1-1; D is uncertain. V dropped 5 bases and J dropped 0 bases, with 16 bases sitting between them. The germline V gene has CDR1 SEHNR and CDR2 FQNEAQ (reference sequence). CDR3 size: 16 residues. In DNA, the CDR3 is TGTGCCAGCAGCCTAATGAGACCGAGCTTGAACACTGAAGCTTTCTTT. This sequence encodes CASSLMRPSLNTEAFF.

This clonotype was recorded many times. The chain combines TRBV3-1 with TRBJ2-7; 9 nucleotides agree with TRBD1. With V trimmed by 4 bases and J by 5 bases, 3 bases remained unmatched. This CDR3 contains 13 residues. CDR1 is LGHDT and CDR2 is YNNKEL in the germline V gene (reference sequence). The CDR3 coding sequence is TGTGCCAGCAGCCTATGGGACAGGGACGAGCAGTACTTC. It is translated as CASSLWDRDEQYF.

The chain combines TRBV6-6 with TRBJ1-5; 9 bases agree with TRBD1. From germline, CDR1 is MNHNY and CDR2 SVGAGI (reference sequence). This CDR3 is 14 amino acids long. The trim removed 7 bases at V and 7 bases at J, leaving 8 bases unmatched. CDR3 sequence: CASTPGQGDQPQHF. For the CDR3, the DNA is TGTGCCAGCACGCCGGGACAGGGAGACCAGCCCCAGCATTTT.

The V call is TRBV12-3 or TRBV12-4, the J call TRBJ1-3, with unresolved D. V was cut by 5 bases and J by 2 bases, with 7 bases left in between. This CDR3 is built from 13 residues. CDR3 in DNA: TGTGCCAGCAGTGCCATCACTGGAAACACCATATATTTT. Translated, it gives CASSAITGNTIYF.